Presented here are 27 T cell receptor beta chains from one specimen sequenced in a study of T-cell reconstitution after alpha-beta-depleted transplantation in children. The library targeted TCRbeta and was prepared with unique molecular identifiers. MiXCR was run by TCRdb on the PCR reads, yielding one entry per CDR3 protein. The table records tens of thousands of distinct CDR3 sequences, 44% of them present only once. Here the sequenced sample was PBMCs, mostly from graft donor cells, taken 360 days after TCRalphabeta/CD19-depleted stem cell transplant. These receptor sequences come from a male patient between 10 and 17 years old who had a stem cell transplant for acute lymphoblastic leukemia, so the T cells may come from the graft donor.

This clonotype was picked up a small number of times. The CDR3 DNA follows: TGTGCCAGCAGTTTAGGTGGGGGGGCCATCGGGGAGCTGTTTTTT. As protein: CASSLGGGAIGELFF. The chain combines TRBV12-3 or TRBV12-4 with TRBJ2-2; a possible D gene is TRBD2 (7 bases). This CDR3 region has 15 residues. V was cut by 1 base and J by 7 bases, with 13 bases left in between.

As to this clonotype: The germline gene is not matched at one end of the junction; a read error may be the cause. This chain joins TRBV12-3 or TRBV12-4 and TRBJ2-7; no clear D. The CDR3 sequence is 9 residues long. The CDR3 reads CASSHEQYF. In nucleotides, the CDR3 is TGTGCCAGCTCCCACGAGCAGTACTTC.

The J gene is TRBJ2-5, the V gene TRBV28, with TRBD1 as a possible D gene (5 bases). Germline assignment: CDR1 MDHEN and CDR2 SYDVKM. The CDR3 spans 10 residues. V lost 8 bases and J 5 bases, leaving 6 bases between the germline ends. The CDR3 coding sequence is TGTGCCAGCGGACACGAGACCCAGTACTTC. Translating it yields CASGHETQYF.

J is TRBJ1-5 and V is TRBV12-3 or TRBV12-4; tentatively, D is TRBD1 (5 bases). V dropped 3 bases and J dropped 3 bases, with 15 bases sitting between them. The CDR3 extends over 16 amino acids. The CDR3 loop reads CASSFWGVGFNQPQHF. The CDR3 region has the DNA TGTGCCAGCAGTTTTTGGGGGGTCGGCTTCAATCAGCCCCAGCATTTT.

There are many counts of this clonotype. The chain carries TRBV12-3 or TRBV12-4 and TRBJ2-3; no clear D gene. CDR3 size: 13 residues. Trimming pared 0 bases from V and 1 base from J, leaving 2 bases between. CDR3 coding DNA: TGTGCCAGCAGTTTAGCGGGCACAGATACGCAGTATTTT. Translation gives CASSLAGTDTQYF.

The CDR3: CASSSRFSGGPSSYNEQFF. CDR3 coding DNA: TGCGCCAGCAGCTCCCGGTTTAGCGGGGGCCCGAGCTCCTACAATGAGCAGTTCTTC. The chain has TRBV5-1 and TRBJ2-1; TRBD2 matches at 9 bases. V shed 3 bases, J shed 0 bases, and the junction held 13 bases outside the gene matches. CDR1 and CDR2 from the germline V gene are SGHRS and YFSETQ. The CDR3 has 19 residues.

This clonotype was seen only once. The CDR3 nucleotides read TGTGCCAGCAGCGTAGTAGCGGGGACCGGGGAGCTGTTTTTT. It translates to CASSVVAGTGELFF. The chain is built from TRBV9 and TRBJ2-2; 8 bases line up with TRBD2. The CDR3 is 14 residues long. The V and J ends lost 0 bases and 5 bases, in that order; junction bases with no gene match: 0. The V gene's germline CDR1 is SGDLS and CDR2 YYNGEE.

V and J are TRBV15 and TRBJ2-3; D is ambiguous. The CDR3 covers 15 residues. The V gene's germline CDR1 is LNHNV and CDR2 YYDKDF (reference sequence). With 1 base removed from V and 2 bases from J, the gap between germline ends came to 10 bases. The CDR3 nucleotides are TGTGCCACCAGCAGAGGCCTAGGCGTCACAGATACGCAGTATTTT. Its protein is CATSRGLGVTDTQYF.

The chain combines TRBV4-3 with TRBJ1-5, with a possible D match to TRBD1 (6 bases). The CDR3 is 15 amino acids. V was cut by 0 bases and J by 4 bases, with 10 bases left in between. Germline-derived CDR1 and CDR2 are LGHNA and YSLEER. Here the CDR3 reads CASSQDGQSNQPQHF. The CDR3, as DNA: TGCGCCAGCAGCCAAGATGGACAGAGTAATCAGCCCCAGCATTTT.

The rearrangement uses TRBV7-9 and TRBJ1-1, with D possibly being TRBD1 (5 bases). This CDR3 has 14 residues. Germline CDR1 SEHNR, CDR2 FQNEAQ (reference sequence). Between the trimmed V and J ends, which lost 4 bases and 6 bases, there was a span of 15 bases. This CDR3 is CASSSDSRVAEAFF. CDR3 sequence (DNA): TGTGCCAGCAGCTCAGACAGTCGCGTCGCTGAAGCTTTCTTT.

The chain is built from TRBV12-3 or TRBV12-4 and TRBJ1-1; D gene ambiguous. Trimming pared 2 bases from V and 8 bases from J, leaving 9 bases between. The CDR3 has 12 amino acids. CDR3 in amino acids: CASSLTVGEAFF. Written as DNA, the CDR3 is TGTGCCAGCAGTTTAACGGTGGGAGAAGCTTTCTTT.

Here the CDR3 DNA reads TGTGCCATCAGTGAGGGTCCGGACCGTTACGAGCAGTACTTC. This translates into CAISEGPDRYEQYF. J is TRBJ2-7 and V is TRBV10-3; no firm D call. CDR1 and CDR2 from the germline V gene are ENHRY and SYGVKD. The CDR3 sequence is 14 residues long. The germline V and J ends were trimmed by 2 bases and 4 bases, with 12 bases remaining between them.

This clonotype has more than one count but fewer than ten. The CDR3 nucleotides read TGTGCCACCAGCGCATCTCAGGGGACTGAAGCTTTCTTT. Amino acid sequence: CATSASQGTEAFF. The J gene is TRBJ1-1, the V gene TRBV15, with D possibly being TRBD1 (6 bases). CDR3 length: 13 residues. The V end lost 5 bases, the J end lost 5 bases, and 12 bases lay between the germline ends. The germline CDR1 and CDR2 sequences are LNHNV and YYDKDF (reference sequence).

CDR3 region: CASSSLGIETGELFF. CDR3 nucleotides: TGTGCCAGCAGCTCCCTGGGGATCGAGACCGGGGAGCTGTTTTTT. The chain couples TRBV7-6 to TRBJ2-2, with D uncertain. Germline CDR1 reads SGHVS; CDR2 reads FNYEAQ. Trimming left V 4 bases short and J 5 bases short, with 14 bases between. This CDR3 has 15 amino acids.

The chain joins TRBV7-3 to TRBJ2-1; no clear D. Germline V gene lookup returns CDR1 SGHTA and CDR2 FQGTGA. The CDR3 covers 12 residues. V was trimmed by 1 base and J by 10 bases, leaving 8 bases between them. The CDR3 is CASSLMQGEQFF. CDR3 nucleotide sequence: TGTGCCAGCAGCTTAATGCAAGGGGAGCAGTTCTTC.

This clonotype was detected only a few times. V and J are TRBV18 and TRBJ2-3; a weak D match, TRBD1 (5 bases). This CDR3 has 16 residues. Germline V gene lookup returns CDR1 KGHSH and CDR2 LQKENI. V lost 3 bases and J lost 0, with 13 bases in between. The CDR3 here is CASSPPNRGSTDTQYF. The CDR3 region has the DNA TGTGCCAGCTCACCCCCTAATAGGGGTAGCACAGATACGCAGTATTTT.

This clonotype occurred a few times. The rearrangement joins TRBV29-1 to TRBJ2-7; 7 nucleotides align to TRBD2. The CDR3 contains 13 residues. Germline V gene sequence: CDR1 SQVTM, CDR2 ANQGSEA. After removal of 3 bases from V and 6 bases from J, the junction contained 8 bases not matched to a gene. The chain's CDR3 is CSVESRDYAEQYF. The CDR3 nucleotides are TGCAGCGTTGAGTCCAGGGACTACGCCGAGCAGTACTTC.

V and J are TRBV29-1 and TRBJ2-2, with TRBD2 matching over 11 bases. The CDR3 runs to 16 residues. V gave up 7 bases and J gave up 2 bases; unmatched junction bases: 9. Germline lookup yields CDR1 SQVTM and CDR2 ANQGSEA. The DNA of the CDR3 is TGCAGCGCCGTTGATGGGACTAGCGGAAACACCGGGGAGCTGTTTTTT. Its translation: CSAVDGTSGNTGELFF.

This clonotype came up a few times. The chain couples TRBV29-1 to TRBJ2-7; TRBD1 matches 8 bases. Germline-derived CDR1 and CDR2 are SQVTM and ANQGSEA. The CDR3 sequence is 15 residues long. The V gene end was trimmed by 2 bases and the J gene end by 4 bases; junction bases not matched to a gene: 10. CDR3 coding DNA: TGCAGCGTTGAAAACCGGGACAGGTCCACTTACGAGCAGTACTTC. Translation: CSVENRDRSTYEQYF.

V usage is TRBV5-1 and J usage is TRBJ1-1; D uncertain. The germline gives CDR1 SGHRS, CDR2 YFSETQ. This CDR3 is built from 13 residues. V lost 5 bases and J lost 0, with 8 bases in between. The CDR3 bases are TGCGCCAGCAGACGGCAGATGAACACTGAAGCTTTCTTT. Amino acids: CASRRQMNTEAFF.

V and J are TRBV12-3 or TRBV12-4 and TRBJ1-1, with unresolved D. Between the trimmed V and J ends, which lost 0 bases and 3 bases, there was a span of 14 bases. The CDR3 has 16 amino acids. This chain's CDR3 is CASSLAVGREDTEAFF. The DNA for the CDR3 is TGTGCCAGCAGTTTAGCTGTGGGTCGGGAGGACACTGAAGCTTTCTTT.

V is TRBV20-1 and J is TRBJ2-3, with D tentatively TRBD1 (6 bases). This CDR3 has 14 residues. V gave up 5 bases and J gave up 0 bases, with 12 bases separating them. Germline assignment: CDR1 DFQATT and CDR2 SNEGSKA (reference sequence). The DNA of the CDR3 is TGCAGTGCTGGAAGGGGGATTAGCACAGATACGCAGTATTTT. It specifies CSAGRGISTDTQYF.

The CDR3 sequence is CASSVTRTDDYSNQPQHF. The CDR3 DNA sequence: TGTGCCAGCAGCGTAACCCGGACAGATGATTATAGCAATCAGCCCCAGCATTTT. The gene calls are TRBV9 and TRBJ1-5; D possibly corresponds to TRBD1 (6 bases). This CDR3 region has 18 residues. Per the germline V gene, CDR1 is SGDLS and CDR2 is YYNGEE. V lost 1 base, J lost 0 bases, and 17 bases lay in between.

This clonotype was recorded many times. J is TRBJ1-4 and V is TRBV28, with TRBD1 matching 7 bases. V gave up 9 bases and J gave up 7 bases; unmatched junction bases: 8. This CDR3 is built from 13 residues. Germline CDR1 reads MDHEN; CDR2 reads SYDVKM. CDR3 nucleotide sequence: TGTGCCAGTACCAAGGGGGCGAGTGAAAAACTGTTTTTT. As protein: CASTKGASEKLFF.

CDR3 nucleotide sequence: TGTGCCAGCAGCCAACTGGGGAATGTCTACGAGCAGTACTTC. Translated, it gives CASSQLGNVYEQYF. V usage is TRBV16 and J usage is TRBJ2-7; D unclear. The CDR3 sequence is 14 residues long. Germline CDR1 KGHSY, CDR2 FQNENV. Trimming removed 2 bases at V and 3 bases at J, with 11 bases between.

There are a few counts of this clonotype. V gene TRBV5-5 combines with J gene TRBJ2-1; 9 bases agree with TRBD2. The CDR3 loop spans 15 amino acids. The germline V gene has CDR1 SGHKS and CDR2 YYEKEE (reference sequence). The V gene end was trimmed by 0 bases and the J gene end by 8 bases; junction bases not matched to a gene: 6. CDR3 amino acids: CASSLVAGGPYEQFF. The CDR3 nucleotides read TGTGCCAGCAGCTTGGTGGCGGGAGGGCCGTATGAGCAGTTCTTC.

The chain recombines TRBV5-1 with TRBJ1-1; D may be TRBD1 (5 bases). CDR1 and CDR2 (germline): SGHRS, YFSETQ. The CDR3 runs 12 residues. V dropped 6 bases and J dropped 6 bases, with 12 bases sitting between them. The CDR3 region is CASNGAEAEAFF. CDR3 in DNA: TGCGCCAGCAACGGGGCGGAGGCTGAAGCTTTCTTT.